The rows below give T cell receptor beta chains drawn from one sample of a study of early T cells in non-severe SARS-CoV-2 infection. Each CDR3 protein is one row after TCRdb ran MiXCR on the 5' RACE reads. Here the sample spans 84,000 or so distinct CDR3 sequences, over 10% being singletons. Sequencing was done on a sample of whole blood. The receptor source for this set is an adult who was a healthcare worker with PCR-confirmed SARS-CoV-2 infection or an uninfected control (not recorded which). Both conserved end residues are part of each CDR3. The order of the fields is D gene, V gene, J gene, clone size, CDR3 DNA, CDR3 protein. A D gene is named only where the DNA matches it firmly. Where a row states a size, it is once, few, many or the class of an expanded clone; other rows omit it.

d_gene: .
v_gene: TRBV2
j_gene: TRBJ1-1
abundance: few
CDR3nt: TGTGCCAGCAGAGACCCCGACAAGAACACTGAAGCTTTCTTT
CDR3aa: CASRDPDKNTEAFF

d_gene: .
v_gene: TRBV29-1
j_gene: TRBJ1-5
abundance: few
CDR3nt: TGCAGCGTTGAAGACGGGGGCAATCAGCCCCAGCATTTT
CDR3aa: CSVEDGGNQPQHF

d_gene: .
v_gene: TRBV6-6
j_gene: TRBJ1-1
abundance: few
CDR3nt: TGTGCCAGCAGTTCCAGGGGTAAGGAAGCTTTCTTT
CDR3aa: CASSSRGKEAFF

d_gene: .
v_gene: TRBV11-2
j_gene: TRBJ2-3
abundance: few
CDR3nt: TGTGCCAGCAGCCCAAGGACTGTCCCAGATACGCAGTATTTT
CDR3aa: CASSPRTVPDTQYF

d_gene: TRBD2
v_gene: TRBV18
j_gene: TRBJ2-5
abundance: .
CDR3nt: TGTGCCAGCTCGGCGGGGGGAACAAATTTTTTGGAGACCCAGTACTTC
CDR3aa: CASSAGGTNFLETQYF

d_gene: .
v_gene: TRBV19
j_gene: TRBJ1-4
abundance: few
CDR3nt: TGTGCCAGTAGTATCGCGGGGGCTCTTAATGAAAAACTGTTTTTT
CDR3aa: CASSIAGALNEKLFF

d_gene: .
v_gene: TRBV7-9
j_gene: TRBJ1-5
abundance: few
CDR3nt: TGTGCCAGCAGCTTTACGGATAGCAATCAGCCCCAGCATTTT
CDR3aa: CASSFTDSNQPQHF

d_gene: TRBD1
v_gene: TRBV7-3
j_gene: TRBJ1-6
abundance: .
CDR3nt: TGTGCCAGCAGCTTATACCCTCCGGGACAGGGGAGTCAAAATTCACCCCTCCACTTT
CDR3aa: CASSLYPPGQGSQNSPLHF

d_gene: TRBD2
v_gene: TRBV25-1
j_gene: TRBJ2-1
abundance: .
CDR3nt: TGTGCCAGCAGTGAGTTGACTAGCGGGAGTACAGATGAGCAGTTCTTC
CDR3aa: CASSELTSGSTDEQFF

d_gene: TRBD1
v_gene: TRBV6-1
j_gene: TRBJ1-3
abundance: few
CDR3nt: TGTGCCAGCAGCGGACAGGGAATCTCTGGAAACACCATATATTTT
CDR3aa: CASSGQGISGNTIYF

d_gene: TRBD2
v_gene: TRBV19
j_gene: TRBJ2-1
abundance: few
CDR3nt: TGTGCCAGTAGTGAGGTAGCGGGACTCTACAATGAGCAGTTCTTC
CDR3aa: CASSEVAGLYNEQFF

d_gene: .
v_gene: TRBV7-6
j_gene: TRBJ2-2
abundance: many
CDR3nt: TGTGCCAGCAGCTTAAGGGACGGGAGGAACACCGGGGAGCTGTTTTTT
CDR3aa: CASSLRDGRNTGELFF

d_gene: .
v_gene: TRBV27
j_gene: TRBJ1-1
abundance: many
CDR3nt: TGTGCCAGCAGTTTACAGGGGACGAACACTGAAGCTTTCTTT
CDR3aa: CASSLQGTNTEAFF

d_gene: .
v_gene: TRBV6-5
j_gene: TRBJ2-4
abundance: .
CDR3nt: TGTGCCAGCACCAGGGGGGATTTTCAGTACTTC
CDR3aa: CASTRGDFQYF

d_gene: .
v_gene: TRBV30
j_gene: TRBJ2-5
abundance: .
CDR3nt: TGTGCCTGGAACCCCGGGACAAAAGAGACCCAGTACTTC
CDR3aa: CAWNPGTKETQYF

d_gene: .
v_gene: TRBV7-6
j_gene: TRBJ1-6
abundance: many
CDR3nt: TGTGCCAGCAGCTCCCTTGCTCCCCTCCACTTT
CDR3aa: CASSSLAPLHF

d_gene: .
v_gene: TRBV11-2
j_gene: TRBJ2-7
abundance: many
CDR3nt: TGTGCCAGCAGCTTAGGTGCCGGGAGCTCCTACGAGCAGTACTTC
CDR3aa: CASSLGAGSSYEQYF

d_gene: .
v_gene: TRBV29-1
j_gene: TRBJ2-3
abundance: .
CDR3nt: TGCAGCGTTGAAGGCGGCCACACAGATACGCAGTATTTT
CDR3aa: CSVEGGHTDTQYF

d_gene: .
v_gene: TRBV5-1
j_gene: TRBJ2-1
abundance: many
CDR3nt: TGCGCCAGCAGACAGGGTAACCACAATGAGCAGTTCTTC
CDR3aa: CASRQGNHNEQFF

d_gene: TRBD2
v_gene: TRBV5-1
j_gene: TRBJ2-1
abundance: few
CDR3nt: TGCGCCAGCAGCCAGCGGGAGGGCCTGGAGAATGAGCAGTTCTTC
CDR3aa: CASSQREGLENEQFF

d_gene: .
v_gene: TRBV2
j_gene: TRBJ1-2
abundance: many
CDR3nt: TGTGCCAGCAGTGACCCGCTCGCGAACTATGGCTACACCTTC
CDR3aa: CASSDPLANYGYTF

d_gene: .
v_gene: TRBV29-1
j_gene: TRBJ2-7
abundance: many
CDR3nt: TGCAGCGTTGGGGGAGGGACAGTGTCCTACGAGCAGTACTTC
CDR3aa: CSVGGGTVSYEQYF

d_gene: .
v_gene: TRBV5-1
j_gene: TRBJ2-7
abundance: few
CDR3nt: TGCGCCAGCAGCGAGACCGTGACCTACGAGCAGTACTTC
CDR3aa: CASSETVTYEQYF

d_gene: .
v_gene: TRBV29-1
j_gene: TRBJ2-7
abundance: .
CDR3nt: TGCAGCGTTGCCGGTTCCTCCTACGAGCAGTACTTC
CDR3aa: CSVAGSSYEQYF

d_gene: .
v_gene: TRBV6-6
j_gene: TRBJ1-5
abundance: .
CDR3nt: TGTGCCAGCAGTTACCTGGGGGGCAATCAGCCCCAGCATTTT
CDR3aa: CASSYLGGNQPQHF

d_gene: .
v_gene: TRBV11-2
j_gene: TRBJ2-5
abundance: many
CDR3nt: TGTGCCAGCAGCTTAGATCTGGTGGAGACCCAGTACTTC
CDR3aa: CASSLDLVETQYF

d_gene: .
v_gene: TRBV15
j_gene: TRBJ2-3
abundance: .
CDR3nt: TGTGCCACCAGCAGAGCGGGGGCCCCTCCTCGCACAGATACGCAGTATTTT
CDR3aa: CATSRAGAPPRTDTQYF

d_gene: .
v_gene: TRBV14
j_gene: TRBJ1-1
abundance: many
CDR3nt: TGTGCCAGCAGCCAAGACATAAGGACTGAAGCTTTCTTT
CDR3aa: CASSQDIRTEAFF

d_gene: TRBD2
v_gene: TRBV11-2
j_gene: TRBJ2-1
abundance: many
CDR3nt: TGTGCCAGCAGCTCACTCGGACTAGCGGGAGGGATGGGGTCCTACAATGAGCAGTTCTTC
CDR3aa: CASSSLGLAGGMGSYNEQFF

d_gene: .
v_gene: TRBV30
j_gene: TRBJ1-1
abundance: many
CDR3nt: TGTGCCTGGAGTCAAACCCCGGACGGGATAAAACTGGCCACTGAAGCTTTCTTT
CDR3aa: CAWSQTPDGIKLATEAFF

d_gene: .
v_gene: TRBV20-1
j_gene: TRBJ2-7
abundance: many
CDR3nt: TGCAGTGCTAGATCCGGACCATCCCTCAGAGCCGAGCAGTACTTC
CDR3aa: CSARSGPSLRAEQYF

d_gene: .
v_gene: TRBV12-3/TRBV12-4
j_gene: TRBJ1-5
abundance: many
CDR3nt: TGTGCCAGCAGTTTTAGTAGGGTGAGGGGCAATCAGCCCCAGCATTTT
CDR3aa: CASSFSRVRGNQPQHF

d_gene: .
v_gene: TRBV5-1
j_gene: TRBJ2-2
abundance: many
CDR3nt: TGCGCCAGCAGCGACACAGGGCCCGGGGAGCTGTTTTTT
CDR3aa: CASSDTGPGELFF

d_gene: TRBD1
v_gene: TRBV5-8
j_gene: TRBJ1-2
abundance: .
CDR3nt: TGTGCCAGCAGCTTGGGACAGGGTTTCTCATACACCTTC
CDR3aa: CASSLGQGFSYTF

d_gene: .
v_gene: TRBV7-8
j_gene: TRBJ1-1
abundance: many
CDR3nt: TGTGCCAGCAGCTTTGGACGGGGGAACACTGAAGCTTTCTTT
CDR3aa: CASSFGRGNTEAFF

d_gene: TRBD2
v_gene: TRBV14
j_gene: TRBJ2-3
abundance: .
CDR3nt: TGTGCCAGCAGCCAAGACTTCAGCCGGGGGGGCCGAGCAGATACGCAGTATTTT
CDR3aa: CASSQDFSRGGRADTQYF

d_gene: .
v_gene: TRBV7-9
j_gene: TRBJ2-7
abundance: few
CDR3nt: TGTGCCAGCAGCTCCCCGACAGGCAAGCTAGCCTACGAGCAGTACTTC
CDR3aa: CASSSPTGKLAYEQYF

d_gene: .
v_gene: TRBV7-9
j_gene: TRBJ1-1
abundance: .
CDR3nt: TGTGCCAGCAGCCCCGTGGGCACTGAAGCTTTCTTT
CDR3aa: CASSPVGTEAFF

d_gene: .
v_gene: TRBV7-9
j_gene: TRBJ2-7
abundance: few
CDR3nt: TGTGCCAGCAGCCCCTCGGCCCGGCCCCCCTACGAGCAGTACTTC
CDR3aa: CASSPSARPPYEQYF

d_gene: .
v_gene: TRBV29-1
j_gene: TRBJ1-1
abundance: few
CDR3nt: TGCAGCGTTGAACCTTGGGACACCCTCACTGAAGCTTTCTTT
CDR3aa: CSVEPWDTLTEAFF

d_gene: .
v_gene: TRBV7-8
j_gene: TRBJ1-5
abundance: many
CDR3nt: TGTGCCAGCAGCTCTCCAAATCAGCCCCAGCATTTT
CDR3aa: CASSSPNQPQHF

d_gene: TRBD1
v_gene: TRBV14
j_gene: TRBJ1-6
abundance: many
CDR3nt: TGTGCCAGCAGCCACGGGACAGGGGCCCCACTCCACTTT
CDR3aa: CASSHGTGAPLHF

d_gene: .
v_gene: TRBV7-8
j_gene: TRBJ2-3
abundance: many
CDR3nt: TGTGCCAGCAGCTTCGGAGGGGGACCAGATACGCAGTATTTT
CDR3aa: CASSFGGGPDTQYF

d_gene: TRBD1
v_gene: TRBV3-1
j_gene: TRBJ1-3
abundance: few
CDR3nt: TGTGCCAGCAGCCAAGGGACAGGCCTCTCTGGAAACACCATATATTTT
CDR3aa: CASSQGTGLSGNTIYF

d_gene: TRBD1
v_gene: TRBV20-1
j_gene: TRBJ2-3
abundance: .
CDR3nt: TGCAGTGCTTCATTCGGACAGGGGACAGATACGCAGTATTTT
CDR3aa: CSASFGQGTDTQYF